This entry concerns a single T cell receptor (beta chain). Its target is unknown. Repertoires were generated with immunoSEQ multiplex PCR, while TCRdb's copy carries only in-frame clones and drops some. The sample has around 100,000 clones; 90% to 95% are singletons. The record originates from a study of graft-versus-host responses after intestinal transplantation. The overall study: All recipients were given anti-thymocyte globulin induction, and tacrolimus and steroids were then administered for 2 to 3 years. Study observations and caveats: Allografts of patients with graft-donor T cell macrochimerism showed high graft-versus-host to host-versus-graft clone ratios. GvH clones were identified in recipient marrow, with some first appearing in ileum or blood.

The CDR3 runs to 14 residues. The germline V gene encodes CDR1 LNHDA and CDR2 SQIVND (reference sequence). V lost 7 bases to trimming and J lost 4 bases; unmatched junction nucleotides: 5. The sequences come from unstimulated CD8+ T cells sorted from spleen or lymph node cells, collected before transplant. V is TRBV19 and J is TRBJ1-1; TRBD1 aligns across 11 bases. This TCR came from a human donor who was the organ donor for an intestinal transplant. The CDR3 here is CASTTGTGGTEAFF. The CDR3 DNA follows: TGTGCCAGTACGACCGGGACAGGGGGCACTGAAGCTTTCTTT.